Listed below are T cell receptor beta chains from one sample, sequenced in a study of Ad26.COV2.S vaccination and SARS-CoV-2 variants. Profiled with immunoSEQ multiplex PCR; TCRdb holds only in-frame clones, not every one. Here the sample spans around 450,000 clones, roughly 88% being singletons. The material was peripheral blood, obtained in a trial of Ad26.COV2.S vaccine versus placebo. These TCRs come from a person between 18 and 59 years old who received the Ad26.COV2.S COVID-19 vaccine or a placebo. The conserved cysteine and the conserved F or W are not part of the CDR3 here. A D gene is named only where the DNA matches it firmly. A clone size is listed for some rows: how often the clone was seen (once, few, many), or a class if it is expanded.

TRBV27,TRBD2,14,.,TRBJ2-1,ASSPREGITYNEQF
TRBV9,.,14,.,TRBJ1-5,ASSVDGRSGNQPQH
TRBV14,TRBD1,12,.,TRBJ1-2,ASSQVTGGNGYT
TRBV4-2,.,13,.,TRBJ2-1,ASSQRGNSYNEQF
TRBV6-5,TRBD1,14,.,TRBJ2-2,ASSYSLTGRTGELF
TRBV9,.,9,once,TRBJ2-3,ASSGGRSQY
TRBV2,.,13,.,TRBJ2-6,ASSATDSGANVLT
TRBV29-1,.,11,once,TRBJ1-2,SVVGDLGYGYT
TRBV7-9,.,15,once,TRBJ1-1,ASSLDILGERNTEAF
TRBV19,TRBD1,18,once,TRBJ1-5,ASSTPLWDREGMSNQPQH
TRBV5-1,.,12,.,TRBJ1-1,ASSPGVMNTEAF
TRBV28,.,14,.,TRBJ2-7,ASSPVRVPSSYEQY
TRBV4-3,TRBD2,14,.,TRBJ2-3,ASSQQAGGPVDTQY
TRBV30,.,11,.,TRBJ1-2,AWTTGSGYGYT
TRBV4-3,.,14,.,TRBJ2-4,ASSQDRGGGRNIQY
TRBV28,.,10,.,TRBJ1-5,ASSKLNQPQH
TRBV7-8,.,14,.,TRBJ1-1,ASSITDKWLNTEAF
TRBV25-1,.,14,.,TRBJ1-4,ASSDIGSGEGEKLF
TRBV19,.,13,.,TRBJ1-5,ASSIVPRGNQPQH
TRBV6-5,TRBD1,11,.,TRBJ1-1,ASINRGYTEAF
TRBV29-1,.,10,.,TRBJ2-1,SMTTVYNEQF
TRBV5-4,.,10,.,TRBJ1-3,ASSYGGNTIY
TRBV3-1/TRBV3-2,.,11,.,TRBJ2-5,ASSHSPKETQY
TRBV6-2/TRBV6-3,.,16,.,TRBJ1-5,ASSYSMGAPGDNQPQH
TRBV6-2/TRBV6-3,TRBD1,12,.,TRBJ1-1,ASSPGTVLTEAF
TRBV5-5,TRBD1,12,.,TRBJ2-7,ASSQGQGVYEQY
TRBV30,.,12,.,TRBJ1-2,AWSIAVGTGIGT
TRBV10-3,.,13,.,TRBJ1-3,AISDRRASGNTIY
TRBV6-2/TRBV6-3,TRBD1,12,few,TRBJ1-2,ASSPLGQANGYT
TRBV7-6,TRBD2,12,.,TRBJ2-3,ASSLAGGTDTQY
TRBV28,TRBD1,13,.,TRBJ1-4,ASSTQGAANEKLF
TRBV7-3,.,14,.,TRBJ2-6,ASSLVSGSGANVLT